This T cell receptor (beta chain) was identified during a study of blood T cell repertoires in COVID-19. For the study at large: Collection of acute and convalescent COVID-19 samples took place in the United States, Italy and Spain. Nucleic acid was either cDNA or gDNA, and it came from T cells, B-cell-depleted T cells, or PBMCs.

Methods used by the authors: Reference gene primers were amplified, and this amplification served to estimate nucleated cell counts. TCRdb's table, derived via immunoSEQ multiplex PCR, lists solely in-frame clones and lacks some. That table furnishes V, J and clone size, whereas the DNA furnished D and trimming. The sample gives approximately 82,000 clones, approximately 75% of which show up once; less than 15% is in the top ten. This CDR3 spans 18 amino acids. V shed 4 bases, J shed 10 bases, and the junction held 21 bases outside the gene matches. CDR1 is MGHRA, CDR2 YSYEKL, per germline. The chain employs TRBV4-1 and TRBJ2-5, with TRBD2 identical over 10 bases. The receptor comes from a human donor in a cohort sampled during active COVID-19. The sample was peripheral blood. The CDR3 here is CASSRAYPGGSGGRDQYF. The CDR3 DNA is TGCGCCAGCAGCCGCGCGTACCCGGGGGGTAGCGGGGGGAGGGACCAGTACTTC.